One and the same sample provided the 6 T cell receptor beta chains below, sequenced in a study of cytotoxic CD8 clonotypes in ibrutinib-treated CLL. The data were produced by immunoSEQ multiplex PCR, yet TCRdb's version contains in-frame clones alone and is incomplete. The repertoire holds about 60,000 clones, over 55% seen once, with 20% in the top ten. Source: PBMCs, taken after 24 months of ibrutinib treatment. These receptors were taken from a human donor with chronic lymphocytic leukemia.

In its sample, this clone was seen a few times. The CDR3 bases are TGTGCCAGCAAATTACAGGGCAGCATGAACACTGAAGCTTTCTTT. This encodes CASKLQGSMNTEAFF. V gene TRBV27 combines with J gene TRBJ1-1, with D possibly matching TRBD1 (6 bases). Per the germline V gene, CDR1 is MNHEY and CDR2 is SMNVEV (reference sequence). The CDR3 extends over 15 amino acids. Between the trimmed V and J ends, which lost 7 bases and 0 bases, there was a span of 15 bases.

V gene TRBV6-5 combines with J gene TRBJ1-5; D not certain. V lost 0 bases to trimming and J lost 1 base, with 7 bases between them. The CDR3 loop spans 15 amino acids. Germline loops: CDR1 MNHEY, CDR2 SVGAGI. CDR3 sequence (DNA): TGTGCCAGCAGTTACTCGGGGATCAGCAATCAGCCCCAGCATTTT. This encodes CASSYSGISNQPQHF.

By share of the sample, this clone is medium-sized. The chain uses TRBV18 and TRBJ1-5, with D unclear. Trimming took off 2 bases at V and 6 bases at J, with 11 bases between the two ends. The CDR3 spans 14 residues. Per the germline V gene, CDR1 is KGHSH and CDR2 is LQKENI. The CDR3 sequence: CASSPAQHGQPQHF. DNA of the CDR3: TGTGCCAGCTCACCAGCACAGCATGGTCAGCCCCAGCATTTT.

J is TRBJ2-4 and V is TRBV28; tentative D call: TRBD1 (5 bases). V lost 7 bases and J lost 0, with 25 bases in between. This CDR3 spans 19 amino acids. The germline V gene encodes CDR1 MDHEN and CDR2 SYDVKM. The CDR3 spells CASTSFAGSPDSAKNIQYF. CDR3 in DNA: TGTGCCAGCACTTCTTTCGCAGGGTCTCCAGACTCAGCCAAAAACATTCAGTACTTC. The complete variable domain, with remaining parts taken from reference TRBV28 and TRBJ2-4, reads DVKVTQSSRYLVKRTGEKVFLECVQDMDHENMFWYRQDPGLGLRLIYFSYDVKMKEKGDIPEGYSVSREKKERFSLILESASTNQTSMYLCASTSFAGSPDSAKNIQYFGAGTRLSVL.

This clone occurred a few times. The gene calls are TRBV7-2 and TRBJ2-1, with D unresolved. The CDR3 length is 16 residues. V dropped 7 bases and J dropped 4 bases, with 20 bases sitting between them. CDR1 and CDR2 from the germline V gene are SGHTA and FQGNSA. CDR3 in DNA: TGTGCCAGCATTCCCCGGCTTGACCCCGGATACAATGAGCAGTTCTTC. Translation gives CASIPRLDPGYNEQFF. Based on the CDR3 plus reference TRBV7-2 and TRBJ2-1, the full variable domain is GAGVSQSPSNKVTEKGKDVELRCDPISGHTALYWYRQSLGQGLEFLIYFQGNSAPDKSGLPSDRFSAERTGGSVSTLTIQRTQQEDSAVYLCASIPRLDPGYNEQFFGPGTRLTVL.

The genes are TRBV19 and TRBJ2-3; 10 bases line up with TRBD1. Germline V gene data show CDR1 as LNHDA and CDR2 as SQIVND (reference sequence). With V trimmed by 9 bases and J by 0 bases, 6 bases remained unmatched. CDR3 length equals 15 residues. The CDR3 loop is CASSPDRGSTDTQYF. The CDR3 DNA reads TGTGCCAGCTCTCCGGACAGGGGGAGCACAGATACGCAGTATTTT.